This T cell receptor beta chain was captured by sequencing in a study of naive and memory T cell subsets. Study observations and caveats: Potentially, T cell activation and differentiation skew this RNA-based measurement.

The library had UMIs added by 3' ligation of an oligonucleotide to TCR cDNA. RNA was extracted from roughly 2.6 ml of whole blood of healthy adults. Unsorted total RNA, roughly 1 to 1000 ng, was DNase treated before reverse transcription. Germline values: CDR1 SEHNR, CDR2 FQNEAQ (reference sequence). Unmatched junction bases numbered 5, after V lost 1 base and J lost 6 bases. This CDR3 has 15 residues. The SP2 primer and nested alpha and beta constant region primers amplified ligated cDNA in four rounds. Reverse transcription of blood and skin TCR RNA was primed at alpha and beta constant regions. TCRdb re-called the 5' RACE reads with MiXCR, one entry per CDR3 protein. The sample has 58,000 or so distinct CDR3 sequences, 7.6% seen once. This clonotype was recorded a few times. Its antigen is still unknown.

This TCR derives from a female donor in good health. The rearrangement links TRBV7-9 to TRBJ1-4, with 7 nucleotides matching TRBD1. This CDR3 is CASSLGSGTDEKLFF. For the CDR3, the DNA is TGTGCCAGCAGCTTAGGGTCCGGGACAGATGAAAAACTGTTTTTT.